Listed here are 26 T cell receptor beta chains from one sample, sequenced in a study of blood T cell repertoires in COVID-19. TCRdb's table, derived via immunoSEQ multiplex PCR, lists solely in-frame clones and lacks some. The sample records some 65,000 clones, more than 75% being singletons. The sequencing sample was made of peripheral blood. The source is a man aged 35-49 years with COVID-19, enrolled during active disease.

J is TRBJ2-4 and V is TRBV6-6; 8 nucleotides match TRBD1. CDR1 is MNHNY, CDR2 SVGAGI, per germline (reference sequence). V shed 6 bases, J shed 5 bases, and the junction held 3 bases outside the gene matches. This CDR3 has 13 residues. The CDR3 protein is CASSGQGQNIQYF. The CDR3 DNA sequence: TGTGCCAGCAGCGGACAGGGCCAAAACATTCAGTACTTC.

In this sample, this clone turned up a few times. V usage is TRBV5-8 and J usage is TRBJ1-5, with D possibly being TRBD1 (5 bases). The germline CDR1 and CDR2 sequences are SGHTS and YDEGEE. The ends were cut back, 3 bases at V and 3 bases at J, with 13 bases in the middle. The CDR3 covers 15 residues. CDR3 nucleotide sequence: TGTGCCAGCAGCTCACGCCTGGGGCTCAATCAGCCCCAGCATTTT. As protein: CASSSRLGLNQPQHF.

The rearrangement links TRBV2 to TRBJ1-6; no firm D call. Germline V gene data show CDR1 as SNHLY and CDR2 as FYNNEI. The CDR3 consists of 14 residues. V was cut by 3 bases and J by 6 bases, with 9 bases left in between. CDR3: CASSDFVANSPLHF. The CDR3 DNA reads TGTGCCAGCAGTGATTTCGTGGCTAATTCACCCCTCCACTTT.

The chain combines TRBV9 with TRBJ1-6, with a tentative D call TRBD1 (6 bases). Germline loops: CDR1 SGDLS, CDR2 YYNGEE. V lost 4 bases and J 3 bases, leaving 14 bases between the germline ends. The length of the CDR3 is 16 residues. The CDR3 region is CASSQGGASYNSPLHF. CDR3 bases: TGTGCCAGCAGCCAAGGGGGGGCCAGCTATAATTCACCCCTCCACTTT.

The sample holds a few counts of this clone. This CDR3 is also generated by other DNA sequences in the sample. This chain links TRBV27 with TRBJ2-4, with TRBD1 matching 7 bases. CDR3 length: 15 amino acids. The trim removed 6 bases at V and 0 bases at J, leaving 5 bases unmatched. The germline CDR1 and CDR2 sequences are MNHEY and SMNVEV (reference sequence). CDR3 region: CASREQGLAKNIQYF. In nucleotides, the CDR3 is TGTGCCAGCAGGGAACAGGGGCTAGCCAAAAACATTCAGTACTTC.

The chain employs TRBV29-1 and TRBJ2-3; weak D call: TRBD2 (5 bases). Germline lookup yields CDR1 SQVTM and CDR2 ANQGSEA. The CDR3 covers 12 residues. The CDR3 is CSTRDGTDTQYF. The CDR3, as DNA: TGCAGTACGAGGGATGGGACAGATACGCAGTATTTT.

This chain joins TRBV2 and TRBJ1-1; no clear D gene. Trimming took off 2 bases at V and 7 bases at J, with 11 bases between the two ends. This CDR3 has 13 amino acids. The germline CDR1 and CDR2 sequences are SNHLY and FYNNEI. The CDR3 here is CASSERIEGEAFF. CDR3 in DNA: TGTGCCAGCAGTGAAAGAATTGAGGGTGAAGCTTTCTTT.

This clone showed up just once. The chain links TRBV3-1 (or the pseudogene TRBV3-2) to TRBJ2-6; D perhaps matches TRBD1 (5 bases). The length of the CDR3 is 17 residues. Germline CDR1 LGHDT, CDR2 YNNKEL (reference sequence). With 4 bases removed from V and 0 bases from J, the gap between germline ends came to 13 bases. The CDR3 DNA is TGTGCCAGCAGCCTCGGCCAGGGCTCCTCTGGGGCCAACGTCCTGACTTTC. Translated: CASSLGQGSSGANVLTF.

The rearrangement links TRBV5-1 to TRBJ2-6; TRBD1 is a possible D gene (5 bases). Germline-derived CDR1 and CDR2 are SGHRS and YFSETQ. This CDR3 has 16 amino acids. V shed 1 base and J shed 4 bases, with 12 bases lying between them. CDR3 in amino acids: CASSLQGVVGANVLTF. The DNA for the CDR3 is TGCGCCAGCAGCTTGCAGGGTGTGGTCGGGGCCAACGTCCTGACTTTC.

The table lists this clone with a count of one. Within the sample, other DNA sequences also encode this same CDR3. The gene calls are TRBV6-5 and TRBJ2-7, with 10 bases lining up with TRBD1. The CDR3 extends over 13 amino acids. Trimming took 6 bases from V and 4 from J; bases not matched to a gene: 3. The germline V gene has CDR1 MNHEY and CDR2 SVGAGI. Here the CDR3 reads CASSRDRGYEQYF. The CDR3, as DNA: TGTGCCAGCAGCCGGGACAGGGGTTACGAGCAGTACTTC.

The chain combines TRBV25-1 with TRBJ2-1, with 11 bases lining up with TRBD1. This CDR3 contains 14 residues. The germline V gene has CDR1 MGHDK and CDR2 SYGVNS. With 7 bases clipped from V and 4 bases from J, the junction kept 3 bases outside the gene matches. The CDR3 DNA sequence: TGTGCCAGCAAGGGGACAGGGGGTTACAATGAGCAGTTCTTC. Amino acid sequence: CASKGTGGYNEQFF.

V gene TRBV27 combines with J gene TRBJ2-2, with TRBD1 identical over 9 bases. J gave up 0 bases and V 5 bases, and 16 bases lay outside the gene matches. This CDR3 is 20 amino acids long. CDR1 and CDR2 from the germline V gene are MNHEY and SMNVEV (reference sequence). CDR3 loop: CASSSWVMGQGLPNTGELFF. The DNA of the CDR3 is TGTGCCAGCAGTAGTTGGGTCATGGGACAGGGCTTACCGAACACCGGGGAGCTGTTTTTT.

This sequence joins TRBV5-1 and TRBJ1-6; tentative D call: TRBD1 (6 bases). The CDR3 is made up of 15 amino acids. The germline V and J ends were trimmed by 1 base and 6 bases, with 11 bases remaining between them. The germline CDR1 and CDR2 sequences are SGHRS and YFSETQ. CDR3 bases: TGCGCCAGCAGCTTGAGTACAGGGAGTAATTCACCCCTCCACTTT. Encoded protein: CASSLSTGSNSPLHF. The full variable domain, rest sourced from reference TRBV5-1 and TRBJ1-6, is KAGVTQTPRYLIKTRGQQVTLSCSPISGHRSVSWYQQTPGQGLQFLFEYFSETQRNKGNFPGRFSGRQFSNSRSEMNVSTLELGDSALYLCASSLSTGSNSPLHFGNGTRLTVT.

This CDR3 reads CASSFIREGDQPQHF. The CDR3 DNA sequence: TGTGCCAGCAGCTTTATCAGGGAAGGGGATCAGCCCCAGCATTTT. V is TRBV5-8 and J is TRBJ1-5; maybe TRBD1 (5 bases). Deletions cut 2 bases from V and 5 bases from J, with 14 bases between. Germline CDR1 SGHTS, CDR2 YDEGEE. The CDR3 contains 15 residues.

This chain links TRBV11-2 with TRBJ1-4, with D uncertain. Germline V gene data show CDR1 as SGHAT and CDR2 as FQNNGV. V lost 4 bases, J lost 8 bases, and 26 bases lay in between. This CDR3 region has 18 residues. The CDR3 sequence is CASSSPPSFSKMEEKLFF. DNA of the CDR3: TGTGCCAGCAGCTCTCCCCCTTCTTTCTCCAAAATGGAGGAAAAACTGTTTTTT.

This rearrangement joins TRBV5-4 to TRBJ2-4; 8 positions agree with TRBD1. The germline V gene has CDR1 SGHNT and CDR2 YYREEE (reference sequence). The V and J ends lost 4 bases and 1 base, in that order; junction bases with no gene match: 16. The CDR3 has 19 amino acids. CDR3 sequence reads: CASSPTRTGKVLAKNIQYF. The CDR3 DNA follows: TGTGCCAGCAGCCCTACGAGGACAGGGAAGGTTTTGGCCAAAAACATTCAGTACTTC.

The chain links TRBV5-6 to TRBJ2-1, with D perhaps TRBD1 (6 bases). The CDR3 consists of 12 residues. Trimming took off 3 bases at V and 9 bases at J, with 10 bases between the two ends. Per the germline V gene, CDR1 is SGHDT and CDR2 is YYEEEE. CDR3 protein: CASSSGEFEQFF. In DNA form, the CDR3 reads TGTGCCAGCAGCTCAGGGGAGTTTGAGCAGTTCTTC.

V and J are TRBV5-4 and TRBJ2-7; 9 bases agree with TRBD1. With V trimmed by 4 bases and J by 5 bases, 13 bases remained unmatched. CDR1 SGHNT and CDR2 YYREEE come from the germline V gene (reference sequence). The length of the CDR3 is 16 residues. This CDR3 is CASSHPGQGVGDEQYF. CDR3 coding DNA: TGTGCCAGCAGCCACCCGGGACAGGGAGTAGGAGACGAGCAGTACTTC.

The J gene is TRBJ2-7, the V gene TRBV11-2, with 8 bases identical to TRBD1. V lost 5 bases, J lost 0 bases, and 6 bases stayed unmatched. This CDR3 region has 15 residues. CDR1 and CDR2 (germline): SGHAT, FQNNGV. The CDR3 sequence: CASSPRTGSSYEQYF. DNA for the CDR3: TGTGCCAGCAGCCCCCGGACAGGGAGCTCCTACGAGCAGTACTTC.

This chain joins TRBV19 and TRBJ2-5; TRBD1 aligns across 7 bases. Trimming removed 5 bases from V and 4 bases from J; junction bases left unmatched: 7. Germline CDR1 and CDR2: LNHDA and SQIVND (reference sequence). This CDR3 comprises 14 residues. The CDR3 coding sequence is TGTGCCAGTAGTCCGGACAGGTACGGAGAGACCCAGTACTTC. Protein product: CASSPDRYGETQYF. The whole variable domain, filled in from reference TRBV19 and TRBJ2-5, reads DGGITQSPKYLFRKEGQNVTLSCEQNLNHDAMYWYRQDPGQGLRLIYYSQIVNDFQKGDIAEGYSVSREKKESFPLTVTSAQKNPTAFYLCASSPDRYGETQYFGPGTRLLVL.

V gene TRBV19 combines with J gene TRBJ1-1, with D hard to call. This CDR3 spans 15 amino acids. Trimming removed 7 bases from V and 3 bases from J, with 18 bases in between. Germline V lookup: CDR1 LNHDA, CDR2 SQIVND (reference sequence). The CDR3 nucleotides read TGTGCCAGTACCTACGGCGGGATCGCGGACACTGAAGCTTTCTTT. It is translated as CASTYGGIADTEAFF.

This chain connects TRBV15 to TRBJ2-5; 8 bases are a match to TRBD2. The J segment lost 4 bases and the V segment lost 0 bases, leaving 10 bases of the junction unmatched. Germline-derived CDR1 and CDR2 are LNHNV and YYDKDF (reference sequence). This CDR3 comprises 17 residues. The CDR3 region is CATSRDTGTSFRETQYF. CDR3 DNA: TGTGCCACCAGCAGAGACACCGGGACTAGTTTTAGAGAGACCCAGTACTTC.

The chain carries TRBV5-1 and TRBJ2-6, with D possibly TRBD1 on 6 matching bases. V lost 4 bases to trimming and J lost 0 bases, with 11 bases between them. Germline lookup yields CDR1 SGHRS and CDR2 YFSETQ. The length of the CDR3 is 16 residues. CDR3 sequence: CASSRTVGSGANVLTF. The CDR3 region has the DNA TGCGCCAGCAGCAGGACAGTAGGCTCTGGGGCCAACGTCCTGACTTTC.

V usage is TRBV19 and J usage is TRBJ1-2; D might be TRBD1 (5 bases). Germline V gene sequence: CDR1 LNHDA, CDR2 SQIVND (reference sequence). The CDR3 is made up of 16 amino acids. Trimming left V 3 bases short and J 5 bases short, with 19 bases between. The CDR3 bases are TGTGCCAGTAGTATCGGGGGGAACATGGCCGTATATGGCTACACCTTC. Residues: CASSIGGNMAVYGYTF.

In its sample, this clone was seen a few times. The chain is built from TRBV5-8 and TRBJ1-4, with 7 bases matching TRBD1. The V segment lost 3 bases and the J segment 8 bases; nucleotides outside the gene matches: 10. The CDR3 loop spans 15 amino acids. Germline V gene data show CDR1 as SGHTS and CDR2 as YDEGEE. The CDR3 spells CASSWTTGIGEKLFF. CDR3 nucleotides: TGTGCCAGCAGCTGGACGACAGGGATCGGAGAAAAACTGTTTTTT.

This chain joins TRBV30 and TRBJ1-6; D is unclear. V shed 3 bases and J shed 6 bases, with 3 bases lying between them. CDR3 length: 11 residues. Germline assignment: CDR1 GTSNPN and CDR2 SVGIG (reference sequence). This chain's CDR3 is CAWSSNSPLHF. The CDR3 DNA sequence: TGTGCCTGGAGCAGTAATTCACCCCTCCACTTT.